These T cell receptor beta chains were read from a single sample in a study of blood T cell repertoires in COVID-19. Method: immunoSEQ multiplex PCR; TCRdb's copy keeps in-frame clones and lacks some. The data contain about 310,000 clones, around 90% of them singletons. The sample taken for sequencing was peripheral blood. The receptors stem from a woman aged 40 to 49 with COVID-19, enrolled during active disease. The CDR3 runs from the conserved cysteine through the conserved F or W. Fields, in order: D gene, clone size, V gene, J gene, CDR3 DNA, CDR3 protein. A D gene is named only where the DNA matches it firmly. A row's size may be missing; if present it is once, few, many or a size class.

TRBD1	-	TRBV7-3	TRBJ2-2	TGTGCCAGCAGCTTATTACTCGGGGACAGTGGGGAGCTGTTTTTT	CASSLLLGDSGELFF
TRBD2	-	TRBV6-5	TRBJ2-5	TGTGCCAGCAGGGCGGGACTAGCCCAAGAGACCCAGTACTTC	CASRAGLAQETQYF
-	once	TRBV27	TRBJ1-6	TGTGCCAGCAGTTTCCAAGGGGGGGGGAAGGGGAATTCACCCCTCCACTTT	CASSFQGGGKGNSPLHF
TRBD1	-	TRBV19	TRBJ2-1	TGTGCCAGTAGTATGGGACAGGAGTACAATGAGCAGTTCTTC	CASSMGQEYNEQFF
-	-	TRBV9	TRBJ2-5	TGTGCCAGCGGCGACAGAGGGGAGACCCAGTACTTC	CASGDRGETQYF
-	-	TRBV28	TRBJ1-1	TGTGCCAGCAGTTTGAGGGGACTGGGGAACACTGAAGCTTTCTTT	CASSLRGLGNTEAFF
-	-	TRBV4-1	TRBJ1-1	TGCGCCAGCAGGCGCAGGGTCCCGGGTGCTTTCTTT	CASRRRVPGAFF
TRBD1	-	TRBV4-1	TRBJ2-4	TGCGCCAGCAGCCAAGATCTCGGGACAGGGGGCGCCAAAAACATTCAGTACTTC	CASSQDLGTGGAKNIQYF
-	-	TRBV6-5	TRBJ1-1	TGTGCCAGCAGCCTTCCAGGGATGAACACTGAAGCTTTCTTT	CASSLPGMNTEAFF
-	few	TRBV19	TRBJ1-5	TGTGCCAGTAGTATCCAGGATCAGCCCCAGCATTTT	CASSIQDQPQHF
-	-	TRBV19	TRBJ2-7	TGTGCCAGTAGTACCGGAACAGGGATTGCCTACGAGCAGTACTTC	CASSTGTGIAYEQYF
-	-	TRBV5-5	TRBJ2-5	TGTGCCAGCAGCCGGGACTGGAGGCGAGAGACCCAGTACTTC	CASSRDWRRETQYF
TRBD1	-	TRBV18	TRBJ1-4	TGTGCCAGCTCACCGGGCAGGGGGCTACAGAAACTGTTTTTT	CASSPGRGLQKLFF
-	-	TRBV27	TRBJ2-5	TGTGCCAGCAGCTCCAGACACCCGTACCAAGAGACCCAGTACTTC	CASSSRHPYQETQYF
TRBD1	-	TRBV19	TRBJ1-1	TGTGCCAGTAGTATAGGGGACAGGGGCCCTGTGAACACTGAAGCTTTCTTT	CASSIGDRGPVNTEAFF
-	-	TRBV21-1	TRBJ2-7	TGTGCCAGCAGCCCTCAGGGGGCAGGGCTTTCTTACGAGCAGTACTTC	CASSPQGAGLSYEQYF
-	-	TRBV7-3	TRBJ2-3	TGTGCCAGCAGCCCCGTTGCGGCCCATACGCAGTATTTT	CASSPVAAHTQYF
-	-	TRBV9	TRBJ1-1	TGTGCCAGCAGCGTACAAGGACAGAACACTGAAGCTTTCTTT	CASSVQGQNTEAFF
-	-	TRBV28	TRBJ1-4	TGTGCCAGCAGTTCTAGTGACCGAGAAAAACTGTTTTTT	CASSSSDREKLFF
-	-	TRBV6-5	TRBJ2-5	TGTGCCGGCAGTCGTACTACAGGGTTTCAAGAGACCCAGTACTTC	CAGSRTTGFQETQYF
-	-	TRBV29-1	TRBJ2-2	TGCAGCGTTGGGCCCAAGAACACCGGGGAGCTGTTTTTT	CSVGPKNTGELFF
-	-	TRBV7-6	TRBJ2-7	TGTGCCAGCAGCCGGTCGCAGGTCGTCGAGCAGTACTTC	CASSRSQVVEQYF